Following are 2 T cell receptor beta chains from one sample sequenced in a study of T cells of healthy individuals. MiXCR, applied by TCRdb to the 5' RACE reads, yields one record per CDR3 protein. The sample lists 63,000 or so distinct CDR3 sequences, around 15% occurring once. These receptors were collected from a human donor in good health.

This chain connects TRBV7-9 to TRBJ2-3, with D perhaps TRBD1 (6 bases). Germline lookup yields CDR1 SEHNR and CDR2 FQNEAQ (reference sequence). This CDR3 comprises 15 residues. Trimming stripped 4 bases from V and 8 bases from J, with 19 bases between. CDR3 nucleotides: TGTGCCAGCAGCTCGCCTAAGGGGGATCCCGGTACGCAGTATTTT. Protein: CASSSPKGDPGTQYF.

This clonotype came up many times. The chain links TRBV28 to TRBJ1-5; 8 positions match TRBD1. From germline, CDR1 is MDHEN and CDR2 SYDVKM. The CDR3 sequence is 15 residues long. Trimming removed 6 bases from V and 7 bases from J; junction bases left unmatched: 11. CDR3 residues: CASRLQGATGQPQHF. In nucleotides, the CDR3 is TGTGCCAGCAGGCTTCAGGGGGCCACAGGGCAGCCCCAGCATTTT.